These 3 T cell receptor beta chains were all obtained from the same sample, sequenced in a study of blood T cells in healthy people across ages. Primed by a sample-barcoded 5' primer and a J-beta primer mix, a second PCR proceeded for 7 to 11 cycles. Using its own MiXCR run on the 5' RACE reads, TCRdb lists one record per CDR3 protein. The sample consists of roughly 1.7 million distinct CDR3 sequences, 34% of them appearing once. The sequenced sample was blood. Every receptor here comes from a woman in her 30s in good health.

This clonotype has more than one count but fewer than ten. The CDR3 here is CASSESGRQTSNEKLFF. CDR3 in DNA: TGCGCCAGCAGTGAGTCGGGACGCCAAACCTCTAATGAAAAACTGTTTTTT. V usage is TRBV10-2 and J usage is TRBJ1-4, with D possibly matching TRBD1 (5 bases). V gave up 0 bases and J gave up 3 bases, with 14 bases separating them. The germline gives CDR1 WSHSY, CDR2 SAAADI. The CDR3 runs to 17 residues.

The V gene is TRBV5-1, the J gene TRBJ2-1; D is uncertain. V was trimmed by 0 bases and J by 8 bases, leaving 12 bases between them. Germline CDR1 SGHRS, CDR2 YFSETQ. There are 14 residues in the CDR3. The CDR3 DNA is TGCGCCAGCAGCTTGGGGGCTCCCCTCGATGAGCAGTTCTTC. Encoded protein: CASSLGAPLDEQFF.

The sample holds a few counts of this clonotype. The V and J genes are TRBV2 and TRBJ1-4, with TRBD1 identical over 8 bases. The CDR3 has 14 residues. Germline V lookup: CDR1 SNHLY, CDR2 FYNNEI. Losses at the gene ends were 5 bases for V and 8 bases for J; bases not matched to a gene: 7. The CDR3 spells CASSIGQGGEKLFF. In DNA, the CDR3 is TGTGCCAGCAGTATAGGACAGGGAGGAGAAAAACTGTTTTTT. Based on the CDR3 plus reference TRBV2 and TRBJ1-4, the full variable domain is EPEVTQTPSHQVTQMGQEVILRCVPISNHLYFYWYRQILGQKVEFLVSFYNNEISEKSEIFDDQFSVERPDGSNFTLKIRSTKLEDSAMYFCASSIGQGGEKLFFGSGTQLSVL.